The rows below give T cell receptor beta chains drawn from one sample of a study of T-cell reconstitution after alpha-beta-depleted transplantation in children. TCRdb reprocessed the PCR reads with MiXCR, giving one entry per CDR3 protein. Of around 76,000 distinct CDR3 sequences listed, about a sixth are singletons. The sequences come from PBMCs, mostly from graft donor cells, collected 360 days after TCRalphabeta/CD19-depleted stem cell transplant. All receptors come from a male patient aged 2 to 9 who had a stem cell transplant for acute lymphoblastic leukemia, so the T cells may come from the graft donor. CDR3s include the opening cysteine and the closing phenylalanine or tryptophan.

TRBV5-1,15,CASSTRGLAYNEQFF
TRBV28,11,CASSSDDTQYF
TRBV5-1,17,CASRSQALPSSYNEQFF
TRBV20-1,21,CSASEEDGSLGRPLSSYEQYF
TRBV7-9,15,CASSSPSGRSYEQYF
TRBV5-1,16,CASSLEPLGGYNEQFF
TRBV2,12,CASTTLRTADTF
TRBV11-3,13,CASSRGDYYEQYF
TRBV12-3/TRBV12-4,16,CASSLLGIRLGNEQFF
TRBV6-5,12,CASRNSIYGYTF
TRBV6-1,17,CASSEAFGTDRLPGYTF
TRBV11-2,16,CASSLLAGGPSYTQYF
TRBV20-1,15,CSARQGSGAKNIQYF
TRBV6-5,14,CASSYGRAADTQYF
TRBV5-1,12,CASSWTGYEQYF
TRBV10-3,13,CAIGREEADTQYF
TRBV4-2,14,CAISPGHLYTEAFF
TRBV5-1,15,CASVRTSGSPNEQFF
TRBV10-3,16,CAISDRGRHSGNTIYF
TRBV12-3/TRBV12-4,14,CASRSQGPRSEQYF
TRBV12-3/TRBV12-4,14,CASSPDRAKNIQYF
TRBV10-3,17,CAISESTGRGSYNEQFF
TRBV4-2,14,CASSLSAGGYEQYF
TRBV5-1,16,CASSLTTGTGYNEQFF
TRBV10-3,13,CATRVHNYNEQFF